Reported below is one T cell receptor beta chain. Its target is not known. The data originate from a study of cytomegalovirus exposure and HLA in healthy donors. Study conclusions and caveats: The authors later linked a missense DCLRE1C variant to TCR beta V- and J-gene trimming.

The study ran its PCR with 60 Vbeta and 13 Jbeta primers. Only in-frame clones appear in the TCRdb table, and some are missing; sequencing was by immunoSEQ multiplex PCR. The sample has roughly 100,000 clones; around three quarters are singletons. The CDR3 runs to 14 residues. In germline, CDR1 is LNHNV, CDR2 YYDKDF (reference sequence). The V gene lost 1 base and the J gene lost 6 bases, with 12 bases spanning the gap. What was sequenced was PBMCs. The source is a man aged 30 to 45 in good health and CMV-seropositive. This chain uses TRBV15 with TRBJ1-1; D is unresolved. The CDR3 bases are TGTGCCACCAGCAGAGTGGTACTGGTCCCTGAAGCTTTCTTT. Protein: CATSRVVLVPEAFF.